The 4 T cell receptor beta chains listed next were all sequenced from one sample in a study of blood T cell repertoires in COVID-19. Clones were sequenced by immunoSEQ multiplex PCR, and TCRdb holds only the in-frame ones, with some missing. There are approximately 120,000 clones in the sample; approximately 80% occur only once, and about 25% lies in the top ten. Sequenced material: peripheral blood. Receptor source: a human donor in a cohort sampled during active COVID-19.

CDR3 loop: CSALKGALTEAFF. The CDR3 region has the DNA TGCAGCGCTCTCAAGGGGGCGCTCACTGAAGCTTTCTTT. The gene calls are TRBV29-1 and TRBJ1-1; 7 bases align to TRBD1. The CDR3 spans 13 residues. The V and J ends lost 7 bases and 4 bases, in that order; junction bases with no gene match: 9. Germline assignment: CDR1 SQVTM and CDR2 ANQGSEA. Full variable domain (remainder filled in from reference TRBV29-1 and TRBJ1-1): SAVISQKPSRDICQRGTSLTIQCQVDSQVTMMFWYRQQPGQSLTLIATANQGSEATYESGFVIDKFPISRPNLTFSTLTVSNMSPEDSSIYLCSALKGALTEAFFGQGTRLTVV.

The V and J genes are TRBV28 and TRBJ1-3, with no clear D. The CDR3 sequence is 14 residues long. The germline V and J ends were trimmed by 3 bases and 3 bases, with 9 bases remaining between them. The germline CDR1 and CDR2 sequences are MDHEN and SYDVKM. In DNA, the CDR3 is TGTGCCAGCAGTTTCTCGGGTTATGGAAACACCATATATTTT. Residues: CASSFSGYGNTIYF.

The CDR3 loop reads CASSLVGGNQPQHF. CDR3 DNA sequence: TGTGCCAGCAGCTTGGTTGGGGGGAATCAGCCCCAGCATTTT. The chain carries TRBV5-5 and TRBJ1-5; D might be TRBD1 (5 bases). Trimming pared 0 bases from V and 4 bases from J, leaving 8 bases between. The CDR3 is 14 residues long. CDR1 SGHKS and CDR2 YYEKEE come from the germline V gene (reference sequence).

The rearrangement links TRBV19 to TRBJ2-2; D possibly corresponds to TRBD1 (6 bases). Germline V gene lookup returns CDR1 LNHDA and CDR2 SQIVND (reference sequence). The CDR3 has 15 amino acids. Trimming pared 1 base from V and 5 bases from J, leaving 11 bases between. CDR3 DNA sequence: TGTGCCAGTAGTATAGTAGGCAGGGGAACCGGGGAGCTGTTTTTT. Amino acids: CASSIVGRGTGELFF.